The rows below give T cell receptor beta chains drawn from one sample of a study of CD8 T cells in Susac syndrome. TCRdb reanalysed the immunoSEQ multiplex PCR reads using MiXCR and keeps one entry per CDR3 protein. Altogether 200,000 to 300,000 distinct CDR3 sequences are present, about 96% being singletons, with the ten largest covering 0.08% to 0.11%. Material: CD4+ T cells from PBMCs. The source of these receptors is a human donor with Susac syndrome. Each CDR3 is given with its conserved first and last residue. D genes are given only for firm matches. Only part of the rows carry a size: once, few, many, or a class if the clone is expanded.

NA | TRBJ1-6 | TRBV9 | NA | TGTGCCAGCAGCGTAGACGGACGGGATAATTCACCCCTCCACTTT | CASSVDGRDNSPLHF
NA | TRBJ1-2 | TRBV12-3/TRBV12-4 | NA | TGTGCCAGCAGTTTAAGATTTGGGGGGGTCCATCAAAACTATGGCTACACCTTC | CASSLRFGGVHQNYGYTF
NA | TRBJ2-3 | TRBV27 | NA | TGTGCCAGCAGTCCGACATGGTGGGAAGATACGCAGTATTTT | CASSPTWWEDTQYF
NA | TRBJ1-4 | TRBV9 | NA | TGTGCCAGCAACCGACAGGAGAATGAAAAACTGTTTTTT | CASNRQENEKLFF
NA | TRBJ2-5 | TRBV28 | NA | TGTGCCAGCAGTTTTACCGGACAAGAGACCCAGTACTTC | CASSFTGQETQYF
NA | TRBJ1-1 | TRBV12-2 | NA | TGTGCAAGTCGCTTAGCATCACGACAGATGAACACTGAAGCTTTCTTT | CASRLASRQMNTEAFF
NA | TRBJ1-5 | TRBV28 | NA | TGTGCCAGCATGCTCCTTACACAGTACACCCAGCATTTT | CASMLLTQYTQHF
NA | TRBJ2-1 | TRBV4-1 | TRBD2 | TGCGCCAGCAGCCAAGCACCGGGACTAGCGGCCTTC | CASSQAPGLAAF
once | TRBJ2-1 | TRBV4-2 | TRBD2 | TGTGCCAGCAGCCAAGAGCTGCGACTAGCGGGAGTAGAGCAGTTCTTC | CASSQELRLAGVEQFF
once | TRBJ1-5 | TRBV19 | NA | TGTGCCAGTAGCCTGGGTTCGGTCCGTCGTCAGCCCCAGCATTTT | CASSLGSVRRQPQHF
NA | TRBJ2-5 | TRBV9 | TRBD2 | TGTGCCAGCAGTGATCCTACTAGCGGGAGACCGGAGACCCAGTACTTC | CASSDPTSGRPETQYF
once | TRBJ2-1 | TRBV29-1 | NA | TGCAGCGTTCTCCGGGACAAGTACAATGAGCAGTTCTTC | CSVLRDKYNEQFF
NA | TRBJ2-3 | TRBV11-2 | TRBD1 | TGTGCCACGAATATGACCGGGGGACAGGGGACAGATACGCAGTATTTT | CATNMTGGQGTDTQYF
once | TRBJ2-3 | TRBV7-2 | TRBD2 | TGTGCCAGCAGCTTGCGGGAGATTAATACGCAGTATTTT | CASSLREINTQYF
NA | TRBJ2-5 | TRBV5-1 | NA | TGCGCCAGCAGCTCCGCAGGGGCAGAGACCCAGTACTTC | CASSSAGAETQYF
once | TRBJ1-1 | TRBV25-1 | TRBD1 | TGTGCCTCATCCACACAGGGGTTTGTAGCTTTCTTT | CASSTQGFVAFF
NA | TRBJ2-1 | TRBV25-1 | NA | TGTGCCAGCACTAAAGTCGGGTACGAGCAGTTCTTC | CASTKVGYEQFF
NA | TRBJ2-5 | TRBV5-1 | NA | TGCGCCAGCAGCCAAGACGAGACCCAGTACTTC | CASSQDETQYF
NA | TRBJ2-7 | TRBV7-9 | NA | TGTGCCAGCAGCTTTCGATGGTCTCAGGACGAGCAGTACTTC | CASSFRWSQDEQYF
NA | TRBJ2-7 | TRBV5-4 | TRBD1 | TGTGCCAGCAGCTTCGACCGGGACAGATCCTACGAGCAGTACTTC | CASSFDRDRSYEQYF
NA | TRBJ1-5 | TRBV6-8 | TRBD1 | TGTGCCAGCAGCCACAGGACAGGGAATCAGCCCCAGCATTTT | CASSHRTGNQPQHF
NA | TRBJ2-1 | TRBV12-3/TRBV12-4 | NA | TGTGCCAGCAGTCCTAGAGCGGATGAGCAGTTCTTC | CASSPRADEQFF
NA | TRBJ2-3 | TRBV20-1 | TRBD2 | TGCAGTGCTAGAGGCGTAGCGGGAGTAGGTGATACGCAGTATTTT | CSARGVAGVGDTQYF
NA | TRBJ1-2 | TRBV29-1 | NA | TGCAGCGTTGAGACCCAGGAAGGTATCGGCTACACCTTC | CSVETQEGIGYTF
NA | TRBJ2-1 | TRBV7-9 | NA | TGTGCCAGCCATATTACTCGGGACCCTTACAATGAGCAGTTCTTC | CASHITRDPYNEQFF
NA | TRBJ2-6 | TRBV29-1 | NA | TGCAGCGTCGGACGGGGCTCTGGGGCCAACGTCCTGACTTTC | CSVGRGSGANVLTF
NA | TRBJ2-5 | TRBV20-1 | NA | TGCAGTGCTAGGGGTGGTGAGACCCAGTACTTC | CSARGGETQYF
NA | TRBJ2-1 | TRBV7-3 | TRBD2 | TGTGCCAGCAGCGTAGCGGGAGGGCCAGCTGAGCAGTTCTTC | CASSVAGGPAEQFF
once | TRBJ1-1 | TRBV9 | NA | TGTGCCAGCAGCGCGGACCCGACCCCCAGAGGTGAAGCTTTCTTT | CASSADPTPRGEAFF
NA | TRBJ2-1 | TRBV11-3 | NA | TGTGCCAGCAGCCTCTCCTTTAGCCCCAATGAGCAGTTCTTC | CASSLSFSPNEQFF
NA | TRBJ2-5 | TRBV30 | TRBD2 | TGTGCCTGGAACCCAGGACTAGCGGGAAGTACTGAGACCCAGTACTTC | CAWNPGLAGSTETQYF
NA | TRBJ2-7 | TRBV6-6 | NA | TGTGCCAGCAGTCTCGGGGTTGAGAGGGGCTCCTACGAGCAGTACTTC | CASSLGVERGSYEQYF
NA | TRBJ2-5 | TRBV27 | TRBD1 | TGTGCCAGCAGTGAAGCCAGGGGGAATGGGGAGACCCAGTACTTC | CASSEARGNGETQYF
NA | TRBJ2-3 | TRBV12-5 | TRBD1 | TGTGCTAGTGGTCCAGGGACAGGAATAGCAGATACGCAGTATTTT | CASGPGTGIADTQYF
NA | TRBJ1-1 | TRBV29-1 | NA | TGCAGCGTTGCGGATTTTGAAGCTTTCTTT | CSVADFEAFF
NA | TRBJ1-3 | TRBV15 | NA | TGTGCCACCAGCAGAGACCGGACCGATGGAAACACCATATATTTT | CATSRDRTDGNTIYF
NA | TRBJ2-2 | TRBV5-1 | TRBD2 | TGCGCCAGCAGATTACAGCGGGAGTTCGGGGAGCTGTTTTTT | CASRLQREFGELFF
NA | TRBJ2-5 | TRBV9 | NA | TGTGCCAGCAGCTCGGGTCCAGGCGCAGAGACCCAGTACTTC | CASSSGPGAETQYF
NA | TRBJ1-1 | TRBV15 | NA | TGTGCCACCAGCAGAGATCGCCCAGGGAGCACTGAAGCTTTCTTT | CATSRDRPGSTEAFF
NA | TRBJ2-1 | TRBV29-1 | NA | TGCAGCGTTGGTTCGGGGATGAAGTACAATGAGCAGTTCTTC | CSVGSGMKYNEQFF
NA | TRBJ1-1 | TRBV9 | NA | TGTGCCAGCAGCTTTGAAGGATACACTGAAGCTTTCTTT | CASSFEGYTEAFF
NA | TRBJ2-5 | TRBV20-1 | NA | TGCAGTGCTAGAGTGGGCAGCCAAGAGACCCAGTACTTC | CSARVGSQETQYF
NA | TRBJ2-7 | TRBV3-1 | TRBD2 | TGTGCCAGCAGCCTTTGGACTAGCGGGAGCGACGAGCAGTACTTC | CASSLWTSGSDEQYF
NA | TRBJ2-1 | TRBV29-1 | NA | TGCAGCGCTGAGGACCCCTATGAGCAGTTCTTC | CSAEDPYEQFF
NA | TRBJ2-7 | TRBV20-1 | NA | TGCAGTGCCAAACAACCAGGACCAAAACACGAGCAGTACTTC | CSAKQPGPKHEQYF
NA | TRBJ2-7 | TRBV24-1 | NA | TGTGCCACCTCATTGACCTACGAGCAGTACTTC | CATSLTYEQYF
NA | TRBJ2-1 | TRBV15 | TRBD2 | TGTGCCACCAGCAGAGTACAAGGACTAGCGGGAGACGGGGCGTACAATGAGCAGTTCTTC | CATSRVQGLAGDGAYNEQFF
NA | TRBJ2-5 | TRBV18 | NA | TGTGCCAGCTCACTGAACAGAAACCGGAGGGAGACCCAGTACTTC | CASSLNRNRRETQYF
few | TRBJ1-2 | TRBV18 | NA | TGTGCCAGCTCACCGCCAGGGAGGAACTATGGCTACACCTTC | CASSPPGRNYGYTF
once | TRBJ2-7 | TRBV2 | TRBD2 | TGTGCCAGCAGCGCGGTGCAGCGGGACGTCTACGAGCAGTACTTC | CASSAVQRDVYEQYF
NA | TRBJ2-5 | TRBV9 | NA | TGTGCCAGCAGCGCGCGGGATTTTAGCCCGCTCCAAGAGACCCAGTACTTC | CASSARDFSPLQETQYF
NA | TRBJ1-5 | TRBV20-1 | NA | TGCAGTGCCCCCTCCGGGAAAACCGATCAGCCCCAGCATTTT | CSAPSGKTDQPQHF
once | TRBJ2-5 | TRBV28 | TRBD1 | TGTGCCAGCAGCTTCCCGGGACAGGGATCTGAGACCCAGTACTTC | CASSFPGQGSETQYF